The entry below gives a single T cell receptor (beta chain) sequence along with its context. The sample is drawn from a study of shared clonotypes between healthy human individuals. CDR1 is MNHEY and CDR2 is SMNVEV in the germline V gene (reference sequence). The CDR3 loop spans 14 amino acids. Trimming cost V 6 bases and J 8 bases; bases outside gene matches: 6. Here immunoSEQ multiplex PCR was the method, and the copy in TCRdb shows in-frame clones only, minus some. The repertoire holds 2 million to 3 million clones, roughly 93% seen once, with 0.35% to 0.45% in the top ten. This chain links TRBV27 with TRBJ2-7, with TRBD2 identical over 14 bases. Sequencing input: naive CD4+ T cells from PBMCs. Subset reported: CD45RA+ positively selected. This sequence was found in a man between 18 and 29 years old in good health. Some clones in this sample may be carry-over from other donors' samples. CDR3 sequence: CASSAGLAGDQQYF. In DNA form, the CDR3 reads TGTGCCAGCAGCGCGGGACTAGCGGGAGATCAGCAGTACTTC.